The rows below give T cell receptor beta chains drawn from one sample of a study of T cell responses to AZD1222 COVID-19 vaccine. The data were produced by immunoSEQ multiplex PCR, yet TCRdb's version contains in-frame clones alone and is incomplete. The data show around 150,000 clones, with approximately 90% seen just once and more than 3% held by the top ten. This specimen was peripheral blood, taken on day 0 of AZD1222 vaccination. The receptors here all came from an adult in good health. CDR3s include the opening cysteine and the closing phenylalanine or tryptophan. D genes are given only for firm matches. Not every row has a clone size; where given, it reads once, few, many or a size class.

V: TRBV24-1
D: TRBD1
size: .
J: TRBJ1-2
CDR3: CATSDPDRGAGYTF
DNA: TGTGCCACCAGTGACCCCGACAGGGGCGCTGGCTACACCTTC

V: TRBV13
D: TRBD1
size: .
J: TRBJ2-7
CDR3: CASSPQGFYEQYF
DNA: TGTGCCAGCAGCCCACAGGGGTTCTACGAGCAGTACTTC

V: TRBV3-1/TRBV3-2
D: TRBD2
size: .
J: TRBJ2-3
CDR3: CASSQDAGGAQHTQYF
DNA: TGTGCCAGCAGCCAAGACGCGGGGGGCGCACAACATACGCAGTATTTT

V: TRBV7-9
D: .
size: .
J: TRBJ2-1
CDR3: CASSLPGQANNEQFF
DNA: TGTGCCAGCAGCTTACCAGGCCAAGCTAACAATGAGCAGTTCTTC

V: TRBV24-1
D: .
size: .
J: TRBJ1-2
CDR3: CATSDSGIGYTF
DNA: TGTGCCACCAGTGACTCAGGGATTGGCTACACCTTC

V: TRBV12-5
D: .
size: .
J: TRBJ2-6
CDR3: CASGLTTGTGANVLTF
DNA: TGTGCTAGTGGCCTAACCACAGGGACGGGGGCCAACGTCCTGACTTTC

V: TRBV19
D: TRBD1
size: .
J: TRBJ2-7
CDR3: CASRLIGQATDEQYF
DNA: TGTGCCAGTAGGCTAATCGGACAGGCGACCGACGAGCAGTACTTC

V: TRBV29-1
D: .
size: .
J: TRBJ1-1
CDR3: CSVDRGDTEAFF
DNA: TGCAGCGTTGACAGGGGAGACACTGAAGCTTTCTTT

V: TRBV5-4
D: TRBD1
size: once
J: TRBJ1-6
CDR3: CASSLARGNSPLHF
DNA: TGTGCCAGCAGCTTGGCCAGGGGGAATTCACCCCTCCACTTT

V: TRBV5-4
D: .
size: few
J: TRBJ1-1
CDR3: CASSLGNPFANTEAFF
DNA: TGTGCCAGCAGCTTGGGAAACCCTTTCGCGAACACTGAAGCTTTCTTT

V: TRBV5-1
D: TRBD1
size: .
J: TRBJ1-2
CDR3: CASSLWGDRGYGYTF
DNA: TGCGCCAGCAGCTTGTGGGGAGACAGGGGCTATGGCTACACCTTC

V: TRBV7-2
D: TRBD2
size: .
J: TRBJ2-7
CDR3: CASSLGSPGLVVFEQYF
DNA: TGTGCCAGCAGCTTAGGGTCCCCGGGACTAGTGGTGTTCGAGCAGTACTTC

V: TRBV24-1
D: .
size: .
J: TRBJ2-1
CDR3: CATSDLVDGGSYNEQFF
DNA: TGTGCCACCAGTGACTTGGTGGACGGGGGCTCCTACAATGAGCAGTTCTTC

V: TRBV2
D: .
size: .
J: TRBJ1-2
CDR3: CASSEQGPSGYTF
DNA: TGTGCCAGCAGTGAGCAGGGGCCTAGTGGCTACACCTTC

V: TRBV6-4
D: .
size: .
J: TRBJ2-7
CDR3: CASSDNYEQYF
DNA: TGTGCCAGCAGTGATAACTACGAGCAGTACTTC

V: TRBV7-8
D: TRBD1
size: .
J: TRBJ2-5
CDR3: CASSPNRGLDF
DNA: TGTGCCAGCAGCCCTAACAGGGGTCTTGACTTC

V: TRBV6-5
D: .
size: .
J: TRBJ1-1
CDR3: CASSYSTAMNTEAFF
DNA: TGTGCCAGCAGTTACTCGACGGCCATGAACACTGAAGCTTTCTTT

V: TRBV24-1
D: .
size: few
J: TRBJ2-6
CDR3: CATSDGEGTPGANVLTF
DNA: TGTGCCACCAGTGATGGAGAGGGGACTCCTGGGGCCAACGTCCTGACTTTC

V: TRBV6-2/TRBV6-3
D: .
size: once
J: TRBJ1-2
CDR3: CASSYSTVNYGYTF
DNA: TGTGCCAGCAGTTACTCTACAGTTAACTATGGCTACACCTTC

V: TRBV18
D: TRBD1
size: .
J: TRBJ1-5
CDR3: CASSPPTGGLGQPQHF
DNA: TGTGCCAGCTCACCACCGACAGGGGGCTTGGGTCAGCCCCAGCATTTT

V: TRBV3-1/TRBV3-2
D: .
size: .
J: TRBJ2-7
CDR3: CASLGPGSEQYF
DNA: TGTGCCAGCTTGGGCCCAGGGAGCGAGCAGTACTTC

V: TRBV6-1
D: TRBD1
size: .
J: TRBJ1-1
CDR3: CASSEQGDTEAFF
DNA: TGTGCCAGCAGCGAACAGGGGGACACTGAAGCTTTCTTT

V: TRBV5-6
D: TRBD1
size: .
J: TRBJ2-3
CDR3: CASSLTGTGRDTQYF
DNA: TGTGCCAGCAGCTTAACCGGGACAGGGCGGGATACGCAGTATTTT

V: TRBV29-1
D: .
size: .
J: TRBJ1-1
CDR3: CSVGKNTEAFF
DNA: TGCAGCGTTGGAAAAAACACTGAAGCTTTCTTT

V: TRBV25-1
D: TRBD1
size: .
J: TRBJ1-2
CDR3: CASSARVGQGASGYTF
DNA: TGTGCCAGCAGTGCCAGGGTGGGACAGGGGGCGAGTGGCTACACCTTC

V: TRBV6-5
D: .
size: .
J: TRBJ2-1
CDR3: CATSRGGRVGNEQFF
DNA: TGTGCCACCTCTCGGGGCGGCAGGGTGGGCAATGAGCAGTTCTTC

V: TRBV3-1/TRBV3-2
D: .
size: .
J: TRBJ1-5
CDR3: CASSPRGDQPQHF
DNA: TGTGCCAGCAGCCCCCGGGGGGATCAGCCCCAGCATTTT

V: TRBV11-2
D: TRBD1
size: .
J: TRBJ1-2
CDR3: CASSSTGFNYGYTF
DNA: TGTGCCAGCAGCTCGACAGGGTTCAACTATGGCTACACCTTC

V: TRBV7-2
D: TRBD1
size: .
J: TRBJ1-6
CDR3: CASSLGTGNNSPLHF
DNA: TGTGCCAGCAGCTTAGGGACAGGGAACAATTCACCCCTCCACTTT

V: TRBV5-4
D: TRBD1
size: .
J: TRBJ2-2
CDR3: CASSLAGTVTGELFF
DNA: TGTGCCAGCAGCTTGGCCGGGACAGTCACCGGGGAGCTGTTTTTT

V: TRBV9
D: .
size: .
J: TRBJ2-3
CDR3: CASSVYITGSTDTQYF
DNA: TGTGCCAGCAGCGTCTATATAACGGGGAGCACAGATACGCAGTATTTT

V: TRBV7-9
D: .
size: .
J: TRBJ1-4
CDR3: CASSLSENHPSHVF
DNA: TGTGCCAGCAGCTTATCCGAGAATCACCCCTCACACGTTTTT

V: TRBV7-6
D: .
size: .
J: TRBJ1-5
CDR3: CASSLSSNQPQHF
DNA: TGTGCCAGCAGCTTGAGTAGCAATCAGCCCCAGCATTTT

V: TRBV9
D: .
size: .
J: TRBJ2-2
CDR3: CASSVMARATGELFF
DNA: TGTGCCAGCAGCGTAATGGCGCGGGCAACCGGGGAGCTGTTTTTT

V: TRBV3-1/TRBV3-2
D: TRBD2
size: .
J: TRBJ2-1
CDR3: CASSQRLAGLEGNEQFF
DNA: TGTGCCAGCAGCCAAAGACTAGCGGGTCTAGAAGGAAATGAGCAGTTCTTC

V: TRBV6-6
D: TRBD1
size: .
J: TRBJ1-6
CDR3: CASSIQGQNNSPLHF
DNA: TGTGCCAGCAGTATCCAGGGACAGAATAATTCACCCCTCCACTTT

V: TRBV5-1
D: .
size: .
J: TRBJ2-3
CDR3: CASSFGSTSTDTQYF
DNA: TGCGCCAGCAGCTTTGGGAGTACTAGCACAGATACGCAGTATTTT

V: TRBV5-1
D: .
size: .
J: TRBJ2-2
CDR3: CASSPMTTNTGELFF
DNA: TGCGCCAGCAGCCCAATGACAACCAACACCGGGGAGCTGTTTTTT

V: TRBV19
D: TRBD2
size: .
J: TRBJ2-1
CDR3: CAGGTSSNEQFF
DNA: TGTGCTGGGGGGACTAGCTCCAATGAGCAGTTCTTC

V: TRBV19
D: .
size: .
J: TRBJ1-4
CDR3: CASSSSTGSLNEKLFF
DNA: TGTGCCAGTAGTTCGTCAACAGGTTCCCTTAATGAAAAACTGTTTTTT

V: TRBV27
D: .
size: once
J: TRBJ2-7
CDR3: CASRTQGGYYEQYF
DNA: TGTGCCAGCAGGACCCAGGGGGGATATTACGAGCAGTACTTC

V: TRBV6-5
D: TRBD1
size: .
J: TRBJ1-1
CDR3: CASAGTGVTEAFF
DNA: TGTGCCAGTGCCGGGACAGGGGTCACTGAAGCTTTCTTT

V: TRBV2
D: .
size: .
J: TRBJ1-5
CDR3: CASSDRAGNQPQHF
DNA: TGTGCCAGCAGTGACAGGGCAGGCAATCAGCCCCAGCATTTT

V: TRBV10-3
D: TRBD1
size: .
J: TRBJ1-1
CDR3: CASREGQGPNTEAFF
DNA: TGTGCCTCCCGGGAAGGACAGGGCCCGAACACTGAAGCTTTCTTT

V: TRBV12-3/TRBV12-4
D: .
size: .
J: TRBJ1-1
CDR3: CASSWDGNTEAFF
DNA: TGTGCCAGCAGTTGGGACGGGAACACTGAAGCTTTCTTT

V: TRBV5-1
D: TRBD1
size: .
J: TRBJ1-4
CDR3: CATSPGGTNEKLFF
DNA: TGCGCCACCTCCCCAGGGGGGACTAATGAAAAACTGTTTTTT

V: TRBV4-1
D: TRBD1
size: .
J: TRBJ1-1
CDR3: CASSHSPRDRAGVGTEAFF
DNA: TGCGCCAGCAGCCATTCTCCCCGGGACAGGGCTGGGGTAGGGACTGAAGCTTTCTTT

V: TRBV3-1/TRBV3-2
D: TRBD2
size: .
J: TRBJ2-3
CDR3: CASSQGGGAGTDTQYF
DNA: TGTGCCAGCAGCCAAGGCGGGGGGGCTGGAACAGATACGCAGTATTTT

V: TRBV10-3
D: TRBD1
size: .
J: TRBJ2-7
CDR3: CAISESGQGLYEQYF
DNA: TGTGCCATCAGTGAGTCGGGACAGGGATTATACGAGCAGTACTTC